One and the same sample provided the 8 T cell receptor beta chains below, sequenced in a study of T-cell reconstitution after alpha-beta-depleted transplantation in children. Preparation of the TCRbeta library was carried out with unique molecular identifiers. TCRdb reprocessed the PCR reads with MiXCR, giving one entry per CDR3 protein. The data contain fewer than 1 million distinct CDR3 sequences, roughly 16% of them seen just once; the ten biggest clones take up around 4.5%. Specimen: PBMCs, mostly from graft donor cells, collected 360 days after TCRalphabeta/CD19-depleted stem cell transplant. Every receptor here comes from a male patient aged 10 to 17 who had a stem cell transplant for acute lymphoblastic leukemia, so the T cells may come from the graft donor.

CDR3 sequence (DNA): TGCGCCAGCAGCCAAGAGCCCATCCCGACTAGCGGGGAGCAGTACTTC. Residues: CASSQEPIPTSGEQYF. The chain employs TRBV4-1 and TRBJ2-7, with TRBD2 matching 10 bases. V was clipped by 0 bases and J by 7 bases; unmatched bases: 9. Germline V gene lookup returns CDR1 MGHRA and CDR2 YSYEKL. The CDR3 consists of 16 residues.

This clonotype was seen a handful of times. The V and J genes are TRBV19 and TRBJ2-3, with D uncertain. CDR1 is LNHDA and CDR2 is SQIVND in the germline V gene (reference sequence). V was cut by 8 bases and J by 4 bases, with 10 bases left in between. The CDR3 consists of 12 residues. The CDR3 DNA sequence: TGTGCCAGTGCCGTGACTTCAGATACGCAGTATTTT. It encodes CASAVTSDTQYF.

CDR3 nucleotide sequence: TGTGCCAGCAGTTATAGCGGGATAGCCTACAATGAGCAGTTCTTC. It codes for CASSYSGIAYNEQFF. The rearrangement joins TRBV28 to TRBJ2-1; 8 nucleotides agree with TRBD2. The CDR3 is 15 amino acids. The V gene end was trimmed by 4 bases and the J gene end by 2 bases; junction bases not matched to a gene: 4. The germline V gene has CDR1 MDHEN and CDR2 SYDVKM.

CDR3 DNA sequence: TGCGCCAGCAGCCGGGGTCAGGGCCCCTACACTGAAGCTTTCTTT. Translating it yields CASSRGQGPYTEAFF. The chain employs TRBV4-1 and TRBJ1-1; a possible D gene is TRBD1 (5 bases). V was shortened by 4 bases and J by 3 bases, with 15 bases between the two germline ends. Germline V gene sequence: CDR1 MGHRA, CDR2 YSYEKL. The CDR3 has 15 amino acids.

The chain employs TRBV11-2 and TRBJ1-1; D remains unclear. This CDR3 has 11 residues. Trimming shortened V by 4 bases and J by 11 bases, and 11 bases separated the two germline ends. CDR1 and CDR2 (germline): SGHAT, FQNNGV. The CDR3 is CASSSRVRAFF. The CDR3 DNA follows: TGTGCCAGCAGCTCTAGGGTTCGCGCTTTCTTT. Full variable domain (outside the CDR3, taken from reference TRBV11-2 and TRBJ1-1): EAGVAQSPRYKIIEKRQSVAFWCNPISGHATLYWYQQILGQGPKLLIQFQNNGVVDDSQLPKDRFSAERLKGVDSTLKIQPAKLEDSAVYLCASSSRVRAFFGQGTRLTVV.

This rearrangement joins TRBV20-1 to TRBJ2-2; the D gene could be TRBD1 or TRBD2 (5 bases each). Trimming took off 1 base at V and 8 bases at J, with 17 bases between the two ends. The CDR3 consists of 15 residues. The germline V gene encodes CDR1 DFQATT and CDR2 SNEGSKA (reference sequence). CDR3 in DNA: TGCAGTGCTAGAGTAGGGACGGCCCAGAGGGGGGAGCTGTTTTTT. Translated: CSARVGTAQRGELFF.

In this sample, this clonotype turned up many times. V usage is TRBV29-1 and J usage is TRBJ2-2; D is ambiguous. Germline-derived CDR1 and CDR2 are SQVTM and ANQGSEA. This CDR3 is 11 amino acids long. Trimming removed 7 bases at V and 3 bases at J, with 6 bases between. The CDR3 loop reads CSASDTGELFF. The CDR3 DNA follows: TGCAGCGCGTCGGACACCGGGGAGCTGTTTTTT.

This chain links TRBV5-1 with TRBJ2-7; tentatively, D is TRBD1 (6 bases). Between the trimmed V and J ends, which lost 0 bases and 4 bases, there was a span of 11 bases. The CDR3 totals 14 residues. The germline V gene encodes CDR1 SGHRS and CDR2 YFSETQ. The CDR3 region is CASSLGDKWYEQYF. The CDR3 DNA is TGCGCCAGCAGCTTGGGGGACAAGTGGTACGAGCAGTACTTC.